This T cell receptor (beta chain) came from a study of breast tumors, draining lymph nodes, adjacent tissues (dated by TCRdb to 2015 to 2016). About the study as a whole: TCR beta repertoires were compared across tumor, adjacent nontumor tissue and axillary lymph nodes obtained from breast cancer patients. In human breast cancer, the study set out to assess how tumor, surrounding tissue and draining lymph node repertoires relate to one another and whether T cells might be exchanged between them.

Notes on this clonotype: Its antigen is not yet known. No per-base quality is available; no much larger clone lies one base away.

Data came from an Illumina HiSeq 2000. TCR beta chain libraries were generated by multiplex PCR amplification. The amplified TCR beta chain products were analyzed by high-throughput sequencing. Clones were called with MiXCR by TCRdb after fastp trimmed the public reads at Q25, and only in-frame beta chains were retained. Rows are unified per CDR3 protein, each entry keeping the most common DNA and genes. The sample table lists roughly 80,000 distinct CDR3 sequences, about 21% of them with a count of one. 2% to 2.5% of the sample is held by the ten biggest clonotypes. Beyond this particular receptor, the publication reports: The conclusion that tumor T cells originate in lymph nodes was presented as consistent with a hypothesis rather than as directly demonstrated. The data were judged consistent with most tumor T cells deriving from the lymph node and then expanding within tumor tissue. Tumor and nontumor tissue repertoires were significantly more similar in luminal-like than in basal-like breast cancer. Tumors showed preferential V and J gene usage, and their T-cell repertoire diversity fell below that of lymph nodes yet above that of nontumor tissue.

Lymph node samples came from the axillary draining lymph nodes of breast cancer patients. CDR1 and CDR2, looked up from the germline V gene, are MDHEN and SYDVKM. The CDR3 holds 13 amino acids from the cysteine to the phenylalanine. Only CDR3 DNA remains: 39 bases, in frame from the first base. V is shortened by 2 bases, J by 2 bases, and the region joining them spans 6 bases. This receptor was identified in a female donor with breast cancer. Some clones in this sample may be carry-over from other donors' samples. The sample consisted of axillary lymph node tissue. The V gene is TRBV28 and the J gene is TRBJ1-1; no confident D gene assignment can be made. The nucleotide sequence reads TGTGCCAGCAGTTTAACGGGAAACACTGAAGCTTTCTTT. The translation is CASSLTGNTEAFF.